This TCR beta chain was profiled in a study of blood T cell repertoires in COVID-19. About the research overall: Acute and convalescent COVID-19 specimens originated in the United States, Italy and Spain. Sample material is recorded as cDNA or gDNA derived from T cells, B-cell-depleted T cells, or PBMCs.

Under the authors' procedure: Amplification of reference gene primers provided the estimated nucleated cell counts. Method: immunoSEQ multiplex PCR; TCRdb's copy keeps in-frame clones and lacks some. Clone size and V and J calls were adopted from that table, with D and trimming inferred from the DNA. The profile covers around 27,000 clones, with around 90% appearing a single time and more than 25% taken by the ten largest. Trimming shortened V by 1 base and J by 4 bases, and 13 bases separated the two germline ends. The CDR3 has 15 residues. Germline CDR1 is MNHEY and CDR2 is SMNVEV (reference sequence).

The sequenced sample was peripheral blood. This TCR came from a human donor in a cohort sampled during active COVID-19. The V and J genes are TRBV27 and TRBJ2-5; a weak D match, TRBD1 (5 bases). DNA of the CDR3: TGTGCCAGCAGTTTATTTAAAGGGGTAGGAGAGACCCAGTACTTC. This encodes CASSLFKGVGETQYF.